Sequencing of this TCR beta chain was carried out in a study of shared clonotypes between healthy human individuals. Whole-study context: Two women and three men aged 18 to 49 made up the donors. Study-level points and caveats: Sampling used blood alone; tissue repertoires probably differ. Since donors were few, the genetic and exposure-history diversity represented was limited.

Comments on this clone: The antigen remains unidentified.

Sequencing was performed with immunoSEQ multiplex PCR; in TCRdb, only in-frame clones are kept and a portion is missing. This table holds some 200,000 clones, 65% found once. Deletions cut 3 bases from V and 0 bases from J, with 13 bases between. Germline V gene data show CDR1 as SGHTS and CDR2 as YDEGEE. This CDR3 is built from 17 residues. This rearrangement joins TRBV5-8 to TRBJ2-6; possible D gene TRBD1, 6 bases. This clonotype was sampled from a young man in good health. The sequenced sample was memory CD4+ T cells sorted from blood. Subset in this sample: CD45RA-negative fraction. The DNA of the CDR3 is TGTGCCAGCAGCTCCGGACAGTTCTACTCTGGGGCCAACGTCCTGACTTTC. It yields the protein CASSSGQFYSGANVLTF.